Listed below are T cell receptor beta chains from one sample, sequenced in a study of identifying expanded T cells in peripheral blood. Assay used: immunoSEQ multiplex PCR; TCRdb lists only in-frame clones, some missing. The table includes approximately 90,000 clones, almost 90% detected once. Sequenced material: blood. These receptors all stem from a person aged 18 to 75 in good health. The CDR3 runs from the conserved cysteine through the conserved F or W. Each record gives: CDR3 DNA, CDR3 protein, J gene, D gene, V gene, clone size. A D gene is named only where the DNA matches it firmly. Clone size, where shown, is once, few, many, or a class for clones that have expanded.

DNA: TGTGCCAGCAGCCTTCTGGAGGGGGCTTTCGAGCAGTACTTC
CDR3: CASSLLEGAFEQYF
J: TRBJ2-7
D: NA
V: TRBV7-9
size: NA

DNA: TGTGCCAGCAGGCTAGCGGGGGCCGAGGCCCAGTACTTC
CDR3: CASRLAGAEAQYF
J: TRBJ2-5
D: TRBD2
V: TRBV25-1
size: NA

DNA: TGTGCCAGCAGTGACAGCTCGTCTGACACCGGGGAGCTGTTTTTT
CDR3: CASSDSSSDTGELFF
J: TRBJ2-2
D: NA
V: TRBV6-4
size: NA

DNA: TGTGCCAGCAGCAAAAAGGTGACTAGCGGGAGGGCCGGTGAGCAGTTCTTC
CDR3: CASSKKVTSGRAGEQFF
J: TRBJ2-1
D: NA
V: TRBV21-1
size: NA

DNA: TGTGCCAGCAGGAGGCAGCTGAACACTGAAGCTTTCTTT
CDR3: CASRRQLNTEAFF
J: TRBJ1-1
D: NA
V: TRBV2
size: NA

DNA: TGTGCCTGGAGTTTCCCCCGGACAGGGGGCCGTGAAAAACTGTTTTTT
CDR3: CAWSFPRTGGREKLFF
J: TRBJ1-4
D: TRBD1
V: TRBV30
size: NA

DNA: TGTGCCTGGAGTAGGAGTCCCATTCAGGGGGCGAGCAATGAGCAGTTCTTC
CDR3: CAWSRSPIQGASNEQFF
J: TRBJ2-1
D: TRBD1
V: TRBV30
size: NA

DNA: TGCGCCAGCAGCTTGGGGGGCTCTGGGGCCAACGTCCTGACTTTC
CDR3: CASSLGGSGANVLTF
J: TRBJ2-6
D: NA
V: TRBV5-1
size: NA

DNA: TGTGCCAGCACCAATAGTGGGGCCGGGGAGCTGTTTTTT
CDR3: CASTNSGAGELFF
J: TRBJ2-2
D: NA
V: TRBV6-5
size: NA

DNA: TGTGCCATCAGGCAGGGGGAGAGGGAGCAGTTCTTC
CDR3: CAIRQGEREQFF
J: TRBJ2-1
D: TRBD1
V: TRBV10-3
size: NA

DNA: TGTGCCAGCGCTAGACAGGGGTCTAATGAAAAACTGTTTTTT
CDR3: CASARQGSNEKLFF
J: TRBJ1-4
D: TRBD1
V: TRBV7-9
size: NA

DNA: TGTGCCAGCAGCCAACTAGCGGGGGGTCTTGGTGGCACAGATACGCAGTATTTT
CDR3: CASSQLAGGLGGTDTQYF
J: TRBJ2-3
D: TRBD2
V: TRBV6-4
size: NA

DNA: TGTGCCAGCAGTTTATCGATGGGCTCTGGCTACACCTTC
CDR3: CASSLSMGSGYTF
J: TRBJ1-2
D: NA
V: TRBV27
size: NA

DNA: TGTGCCAGCAGAGTTCGGACTGACAATGAGCAGTTCTTC
CDR3: CASRVRTDNEQFF
J: TRBJ2-1
D: NA
V: TRBV28
size: NA

DNA: TGTGCCAGCAGTTACTCGCCGGGGGTAATCGGAAAACTGTTTTTT
CDR3: CASSYSPGVIGKLFF
J: TRBJ1-4
D: NA
V: TRBV6-5
size: NA

DNA: TGTGCCTGGAGTGTACCGGTTGAAGCTTTCTTT
CDR3: CAWSVPVEAFF
J: TRBJ1-1
D: NA
V: TRBV30
size: NA

DNA: TGTGCCTGGAGTGTGCGGCAGAAAGAGACCCAGTACTTC
CDR3: CAWSVRQKETQYF
J: TRBJ2-5
D: NA
V: TRBV30
size: NA

DNA: TGTGCCAGCAGCTTTCCCTCGCAGGCGGCAGCGTACAATGAGCAGTTCTTC
CDR3: CASSFPSQAAAYNEQFF
J: TRBJ2-1
D: NA
V: TRBV5-6
size: NA

DNA: TGTGCCAGCAGCTTGGGGTTCGGAGGGGAGACCCAGTACTTC
CDR3: CASSLGFGGETQYF
J: TRBJ2-5
D: NA
V: TRBV5-6
size: NA

DNA: TGTGCCTGGAGGTCAGTGAGGAACACTGAAGCTTTCTTT
CDR3: CAWRSVRNTEAFF
J: TRBJ1-1
D: NA
V: TRBV30
size: NA

DNA: TGTGCCAGCAGCGTAGCCCCCGACAGGGCCCAAGGCGAGCAGTACTTC
CDR3: CASSVAPDRAQGEQYF
J: TRBJ2-7
D: TRBD1
V: TRBV9
size: NA

DNA: TGTGCCAGCAGGACTAGCGGGAGCTACGAGCAGTACTTC
CDR3: CASRTSGSYEQYF
J: TRBJ2-7
D: TRBD2
V: TRBV2
size: NA

DNA: TGCAGTGCTAGAGACGGCTATGGCTACACCTTC
CDR3: CSARDGYGYTF
J: TRBJ1-2
D: NA
V: TRBV20-1
size: NA

DNA: TGCGCCAGCAGCTTAGGCGGTTCCTTCTACGAGCAGTACTTC
CDR3: CASSLGGSFYEQYF
J: TRBJ2-7
D: NA
V: TRBV5-1
size: NA

DNA: TGCGCCAGCAGCTATACCGGGACTAGCGGCTACGAGCAGTACTTC
CDR3: CASSYTGTSGYEQYF
J: TRBJ2-7
D: TRBD2
V: TRBV5-1
size: NA

DNA: TGTGCCAGAAGCTGGGACACCTACGAGCAGTACTTC
CDR3: CARSWDTYEQYF
J: TRBJ2-7
D: NA
V: TRBV5-3
size: NA

DNA: TGTGCCAGCAGCCCGGAAAGCGGACAGGGGTTTGACACCATATATTTT
CDR3: CASSPESGQGFDTIYF
J: TRBJ1-3
D: TRBD1
V: TRBV7-8
size: once

DNA: TGTGCCGTTGGTTCTAGCGGCTACAATGAGCAGTTCTTC
CDR3: CAVGSSGYNEQFF
J: TRBJ2-1
D: TRBD2
V: TRBV19
size: NA

DNA: TGTGCCAGCAGCTTCCGGACATCGCGTTCACCCCTCCACTTT
CDR3: CASSFRTSRSPLHF
J: TRBJ1-6
D: NA
V: TRBV5-5
size: few

DNA: TGTGCCAGCAGCTTAGGGGGCGATCAGCCCCAGCATTTT
CDR3: CASSLGGDQPQHF
J: TRBJ1-5
D: NA
V: TRBV7-2
size: NA

DNA: TGTGCCAGCAGCCCCGGGGCAGGGGGCCACGAGCAGTACTTC
CDR3: CASSPGAGGHEQYF
J: TRBJ2-7
D: TRBD1
V: TRBV7-9
size: once

DNA: TGTGCCAGCAGTGACTCCGACCGGAGTTCTGGCTACACCTTC
CDR3: CASSDSDRSSGYTF
J: TRBJ1-2
D: NA
V: TRBV6-4
size: NA

DNA: TGTGCCAGCAGCGTAGTTACAGGATTCTACAATGAGCAGTTCTTC
CDR3: CASSVVTGFYNEQFF
J: TRBJ2-1
D: NA
V: TRBV9
size: NA

DNA: TGTGCCAGCAGCACACAAGACAGTTCCTACGAGCAGTACTTC
CDR3: CASSTQDSSYEQYF
J: TRBJ2-7
D: NA
V: TRBV9
size: NA

DNA: TGTGCCTGGACAGGGGGATCCTATAATTCACCCCTCCACTTT
CDR3: CAWTGGSYNSPLHF
J: TRBJ1-6
D: TRBD1
V: TRBV30
size: NA

DNA: TGTGCCAGCAGTCCTCGACAGAATCAGCCCCAGCATTTT
CDR3: CASSPRQNQPQHF
J: TRBJ1-5
D: NA
V: TRBV2
size: NA

DNA: TGTGCCAGTAGAAGGATACAGGGCAACTATGGCTACACCTTC
CDR3: CASRRIQGNYGYTF
J: TRBJ1-2
D: NA
V: TRBV19
size: NA

DNA: TGTGCCACCAGCAGAGAGCGGCGACCAGCTAACTATGGCTACACCTTC
CDR3: CATSRERRPANYGYTF
J: TRBJ1-2
D: NA
V: TRBV15
size: NA

DNA: TGCGCCAGCAGTGAGTCGAGCCCTAGCGGGGTGGATGAGCAGTTCTTC
CDR3: CASSESSPSGVDEQFF
J: TRBJ2-1
D: TRBD2
V: TRBV10-1
size: NA

DNA: TGTGCCAGCAGCTTCAATATGGAGACCCAGTACTTC
CDR3: CASSFNMETQYF
J: TRBJ2-5
D: NA
V: TRBV13
size: NA

DNA: TGTGCCAGCAGCCCCCAGGGTCGTGCTAGCAATCAGCCCCAGCATTTT
CDR3: CASSPQGRASNQPQHF
J: TRBJ1-5
D: NA
V: TRBV16
size: NA

DNA: TGTGCCAGCAGTGTTCGGCAGGATACGCAGTATTTT
CDR3: CASSVRQDTQYF
J: TRBJ2-3
D: NA
V: TRBV2
size: NA

DNA: TGTGCCACCAACAGGTTACCAAGCTCCTACAATGAGCAGTTCTTC
CDR3: CATNRLPSSYNEQFF
J: TRBJ2-1
D: NA
V: TRBV28
size: NA

DNA: TGTGCCAGCAGCTCCGGACTAGCGGTCTACGAGCAGTACTTC
CDR3: CASSSGLAVYEQYF
J: TRBJ2-7
D: TRBD2
V: TRBV7-2
size: NA

DNA: TGTGCCAGTAGTAGTGAGGGGAAGATCCACACCGGGGAGCTGTTTTTT
CDR3: CASSSEGKIHTGELFF
J: TRBJ2-2
D: NA
V: TRBV19
size: NA